The 24 T cell receptor beta chains below were found in one sample sequenced in a study of cytotoxic CD8 clonotypes in ibrutinib-treated CLL. Only in-frame clones appear in the TCRdb table, and some are missing; sequencing was by immunoSEQ multiplex PCR. The repertoire holds 50,000 to 70,000 clones, roughly 54% seen once, with more than 20% in the top ten. The sequencing used PBMCs, collected at disease progression, from a patient treated with ibrutinib. The receptors stem from a human donor with chronic lymphocytic leukemia.

The gene calls are TRBV7-9 and TRBJ1-2; D not certain. Between the trimmed V and J ends, which lost 1 base and 4 bases, there was a span of 13 bases. This CDR3 comprises 15 residues. Germline V CDR1 and CDR2: SEHNR, FQNEAQ (reference sequence). The CDR3 sequence: CASSLGFGSAYGYTF. The CDR3 coding sequence is TGTGCCAGCAGCTTAGGCTTCGGCAGCGCCTATGGCTACACCTTC. Full variable domain (outside the CDR3, taken from reference TRBV7-9 and TRBJ1-2): DTGVSQNPRHKITKRGQNVTFRCDPISEHNRLYWYRQTLGQGPEFLTYFQNEAQLEKSRLLSDRFSAERPKGSFSTLEIQRTEQGDSAMYLCASSLGFGSAYGYTFGSGTRLTVV.

This clone was found a few times. The chain is built from TRBV7-2 and TRBJ2-7, with D maybe TRBD1 (5 bases). Trimming cost V 1 base and J 5 bases, with 9 bases left between them. This CDR3 contains 13 residues. The germline CDR1 and CDR2 sequences are SGHTA and FQGNSA. DNA for the CDR3: TGTGCCAGCAGCTTAGTCACAGGACACGAGCAGTACTTC. The encoded protein is CASSLVTGHEQYF.

The gene calls are TRBV28 and TRBJ1-2, with D uncertain. The V end lost 11 bases, the J end lost 0 bases, and 16 bases lay between the germline ends. This CDR3 has 14 residues. Per the germline V gene, CDR1 is MDHEN and CDR2 is SYDVKM. CDR3 nucleotide sequence: TGTGCCTGCAAAAAGAGGGCGTCTAACTATGGCTACACCTTC. It specifies CACKKRASNYGYTF.

The chain carries TRBV6-5 and TRBJ1-1; 10 nucleotides align to TRBD1. Unmatched junction bases numbered 4, after V lost 5 bases and J lost 4 bases. The V gene's germline CDR1 is MNHEY and CDR2 SVGAGI. This CDR3 spans 14 amino acids. CDR3 sequence: CASSNGQGVTEAFF. The CDR3 DNA follows: TGTGCCAGCAGTAACGGACAGGGGGTCACTGAAGCTTTCTTT.

In this sample, this clone turned up a few times. The genes are TRBV11-2 and TRBJ1-1, with 7 positions matching TRBD1. This CDR3 is 13 amino acids long. Trimming at V came to 5 bases and at J to 5 bases, leaving 5 bases not matched to a gene. Per germline, CDR1 SGHAT and CDR2 FQNNGV. The CDR3 reads CASSRQGGTEAFF. CDR3 in DNA: TGTGCCAGCAGCCGACAGGGAGGGACTGAAGCTTTCTTT.

The chain carries TRBV5-1 and TRBJ2-2; D could derive from TRBD1 or TRBD2 (5 bases each). The V end lost 6 bases, the J end lost 5 bases, and 14 bases lay between the germline ends. The CDR3 length is 14 residues. In germline, CDR1 is SGHRS, CDR2 YFSETQ. The CDR3 spells CASTVGVETGELFF. The CDR3 region has the DNA TGCGCCAGCACCGTGGGGGTTGAAACCGGGGAGCTGTTTTTT.

CDR3: CASGAQGLNTEAFF. The CDR3 coding sequence is TGCGCCAGCGGGGCACAGGGACTGAACACTGAAGCTTTCTTT. The gene calls are TRBV4-1 and TRBJ1-1; tentatively, D is TRBD1 (6 bases). V was cut by 8 bases and J by 0 bases, with 13 bases left in between. CDR1 and CDR2 (germline): MGHRA, YSYEKL. The CDR3 has 14 residues.

This clone was seen a handful of times. The V call is TRBV16, the J call TRBJ1-5; D call uncertain. From germline, CDR1 is KGHSY and CDR2 FQNENV. V lost 4 bases, J lost 5 bases, and 9 bases lay in between. This CDR3 has 13 residues. DNA for the CDR3: TGTGCCAGCAGCCGAGCTCCGGATCAGCCCCAGCATTTT. It encodes CASSRAPDQPQHF.

The gene calls are TRBV28 and TRBJ2-7; TRBD2 matches at 8 bases. With 3 bases clipped from V and 3 bases from J, the junction kept 13 bases outside the gene matches. There are 17 residues in the CDR3. CDR1 is MDHEN and CDR2 is SYDVKM in the germline V gene. The CDR3 spells CASSFPSASGFSYEQYF. The CDR3 bases are TGTGCCAGCAGTTTCCCCAGTGCTAGCGGGTTCAGCTACGAGCAGTACTTC.

The table lists this clone with a few counts. The chain carries TRBV7-8 and TRBJ1-3; the D gene is possibly TRBD1 (5 bases). The CDR3 extends over 16 amino acids. Germline V lookup: CDR1 SGHVS, CDR2 FQNEAQ. With 5 bases removed from V and 2 bases from J, the gap between germline ends came to 16 bases. In DNA form, the CDR3 reads TGTGCCAGCAGCGACGTAGGGGTTTGGGCTGGAAACACCATATATTTT. Encoded protein: CASSDVGVWAGNTIYF.

CDR3 sequence (DNA): TGTGCCACAAGGGACAGCCTCTCTGGGGCCAACGTCCTGACTTTC. Translating gives CATRDSLSGANVLTF. This chain uses TRBV15 with TRBJ2-6, with TRBD1 matching 7 bases. CDR1 is LNHNV and CDR2 is YYDKDF in the germline V gene (reference sequence). The CDR3 contains 15 residues. V was clipped by 9 bases and J by 0 bases; unmatched bases: 5.

For this clone: This specimen includes other DNA sequences encoding the same CDR3. V usage is TRBV11-2 and J usage is TRBJ2-5, with unresolved D. Germline CDR1 SGHAT, CDR2 FQNNGV. V was pared by 3 bases and J by 4 bases, with 3 bases between. The CDR3 runs 11 residues. CDR3 DNA sequence: TGTGCCAGCAGCTTGGGAGAGACCCAGTACTTC. Protein sequence: CASSLGETQYF.

The chain is built from TRBV18 and TRBJ2-7; D might be TRBD1 (5 bases). V was shortened by 6 bases and J by 1 base, with 10 bases between the two germline ends. Germline assignment: CDR1 KGHSH and CDR2 LQKENI. There are 13 residues in the CDR3. The CDR3 DNA reads TGTGCCAGCTCTCTGACAGATTCCTACGAGCAGTACTTC. Residues: CASSLTDSYEQYF. Full variable domain (remainder filled in from reference TRBV18 and TRBJ2-7): NAGVMQNPRHLVRRRGQEARLRCSPMKGHSHVYWYRQLPEEGLKFMVYLQKENIIDESGMPKERFSAEFPKEGPSILRIQQVVRGDSAAYFCASSLTDSYEQYFGPGTRLTVT.

This clone appeared a few times. The rearrangement links TRBV30 to TRBJ2-5; the D call may be TRBD1 or TRBD2 (5 bases each). CDR3 size: 15 residues. The ends were cut back, 2 bases at V and 1 base at J, with 14 bases in the middle. CDR1 is GTSNPN and CDR2 is SVGIG in the germline V gene (reference sequence). DNA for the CDR3: TGTGCCTGGAGTTCTTCCGGGACCTCCCAAGAGACCCAGTACTTC. This sequence encodes CAWSSSGTSQETQYF.

CDR3 residues: CSVERGDGYTF. CDR3 sequence (DNA): TGCAGCGTTGAAAGGGGCGATGGCTACACCTTC. The J gene is TRBJ1-2, the V gene TRBV29-1; weak D call: TRBD1 (5 bases). Germline V lookup: CDR1 SQVTM, CDR2 ANQGSEA. This CDR3 contains 11 residues. V dropped 2 bases and J dropped 6 bases, with 7 bases sitting between them.

This clone was found once. CDR3 sequence reads: CASSARTSGSYEQYF. CDR3 coding DNA: TGTGCCAGCAGCGCCCGCACTAGCGGGAGTTACGAGCAGTACTTC. This chain joins TRBV6-1 and TRBJ2-7, with 11 bases identical to TRBD2. The V and J ends lost 6 bases and 4 bases, in that order; junction bases with no gene match: 8. From germline, CDR1 is MNHNS and CDR2 SASEGT. This CDR3 has 15 residues.

The chain combines TRBV30 with TRBJ2-7, with D perhaps matching TRBD1 or TRBD2 (6 bases each). The V and J ends lost 0 bases and 4 bases respectively, with 13 bases between them. This CDR3 contains 14 residues. Germline V gives CDR1 GTSNPN, CDR2 SVGIG (reference sequence). This chain's CDR3 is CAWSVKGGTYEQYF. DNA of the CDR3: TGTGCCTGGAGTGTGAAAGGGGGGACTTACGAGCAGTACTTC.

This clone was counted a few times. The CDR3: CASWGNGELFF. The CDR3 nucleotides are TGTGCGTCATGGGGCAACGGGGAGCTGTTTTTT. The chain has TRBV6-4 and TRBJ2-2; tentatively, D is TRBD1 (5 bases). CDR1 and CDR2 from the germline V gene are MRHNA and SNTAGT. CDR3 length: 11 amino acids.

J is TRBJ2-4 and V is TRBV30; D is ambiguous. The V gene lost 1 base and the J gene lost 2 bases, with 3 bases spanning the gap. Germline V lookup: CDR1 GTSNPN, CDR2 SVGIG (reference sequence). The CDR3 runs 12 residues. The CDR3 is CAWSGTKNIQYF. The CDR3 coding sequence is TGTGCCTGGAGTGGGACCAAAAACATTCAGTACTTC.

This clone was counted only a few times. As DNA, the CDR3 is TGTGCCAGCATGAGGGGGCAAAACTATGGCTACACCTTC. Its protein product is CASMRGQNYGYTF. V usage is TRBV28 and J usage is TRBJ1-2, with 7 bases aligning to TRBD1. The J segment lost 2 bases and the V segment lost 7 bases, leaving 4 bases of the junction unmatched. The CDR3 has 13 amino acids. Germline lookup yields CDR1 MDHEN and CDR2 SYDVKM.

This clone has more than one count but fewer than ten. The genes are TRBV7-9 and TRBJ1-3, with D unresolved. The CDR3 loop spans 13 amino acids. Germline CDR1 is SEHNR and CDR2 is FQNEAQ (reference sequence). V lost 3 bases to trimming and J lost 9 bases, with 12 bases between them. The CDR3 DNA is TGTGCCAGCAGCTTGACCCCGGACGGCACCATATATTTT. Its protein product is CASSLTPDGTIYF.

This clone was observed a single time. The chain carries TRBV9 and TRBJ1-3, with D possibly being TRBD1 (6 bases). V lost 6 bases and J 3 bases, leaving 13 bases between the germline ends. This CDR3 has 14 amino acids. Germline V CDR1 and CDR2: SGDLS, YYNGEE. The CDR3 region has the DNA TGTGCCAGCACCCCAGGGGCGTTTGGAAACACCATATATTTT. Protein: CASTPGAFGNTIYF.

In its sample, this clone was seen once. The chain combines TRBV28 with TRBJ1-2, with TRBD1 matching 7 bases. Trimming removed 8 bases from V and 6 bases from J; junction bases left unmatched: 15. This CDR3 has 15 amino acids. CDR1 MDHEN and CDR2 SYDVKM come from the germline V gene. This chain's CDR3 is CASEEVGGAWHGYTF. DNA for the CDR3: TGTGCCAGCGAAGAGGTAGGGGGCGCTTGGCATGGCTACACCTTC.

V usage is TRBV10-2 and J usage is TRBJ1-5; the D gene is possibly TRBD1 (6 bases). In germline, CDR1 is WSHSY, CDR2 SAAADI. V lost 7 bases, J lost 5 bases, and 21 bases lay in between. This CDR3 spans 16 amino acids. As DNA, the CDR3 is TGCGCCAGCAATAGAGCCCCAGGGGTAGGGGATCAGCCCCAGCATTTT. Amino acid sequence: CASNRAPGVGDQPQHF.